This is a list of T cell receptor beta chains from one sample in a study of cytomegalovirus exposure and HLA in healthy donors. The assay was immunoSEQ multiplex PCR, and TCRdb's table has in-frame clones only and misses some. The sample shows 150,000 or so clones, 73% of them seen only once. Sequencing was carried out using PBMCs. Source of these receptors: a woman younger than 30 in good health and CMV-seronegative. CDR3s include the opening cysteine and the closing phenylalanine or tryptophan. The D gene is left open where the match is weak. Not every row has a clone size; where given, it reads once, few, many or a size class.

CDR3 DNA,CDR3 protein,V gene,clone size,D gene,J gene
TGTGCCAGCAGATTCAAAAATAGCAATCAGCCCCAGCATTTT,CASRFKNSNQPQHF,TRBV6-8,.,.,TRBJ1-5
TGTGCCAGTAGTCCCCCGGGTTATGAAAAACTGTTTTTT,CASSPPGYEKLFF,TRBV19,once,.,TRBJ1-4
TGTGCCAGCAGCTTAGGGGGGGGTTTAAATGGCTACACCTTC,CASSLGGGLNGYTF,TRBV7-9,few,.,TRBJ1-2
TGTGCCAGCAGTTCCGGGACAGGCCTCAATCAGCCCCAGCATTTT,CASSSGTGLNQPQHF,TRBV7-9,few,TRBD1,TRBJ1-5
TGTGCCAGCAGTTACCATTCCCCGGCGGATGAGCAGTTCTTC,CASSYHSPADEQFF,TRBV2,.,.,TRBJ2-1
TGTGCCACCCGCCGGAGGGCGTCCTACAATGAGCAGTTCTTC,CATRRRASYNEQFF,TRBV25-1,once,.,TRBJ2-1
TGTGCCAGCAGCTTAATCGGGACAGGGTCCGGGGAGCTGTTTTTT,CASSLIGTGSGELFF,TRBV7-8,once,TRBD1,TRBJ2-2
TGCGCCAGCAGCCGCTTTACCCTAGCGGGGAGGGGGGAGCAGTTCTTC,CASSRFTLAGRGEQFF,TRBV4-1,.,TRBD2,TRBJ2-1
TGTGCCAGCAGGGTCGCCCAGGGGGGCTACACCTTC,CASRVAQGGYTF,TRBV5-6,.,.,TRBJ1-2
TGTGCCAGCCGCTCCAGGGGAAAGGCTTATGGCTACACCTTC,CASRSRGKAYGYTF,TRBV5-6,.,.,TRBJ1-2
TGTGCCAGCAGCCAAGAGTCATACAATGAGCAGTTCTTC,CASSQESYNEQFF,TRBV14,.,.,TRBJ2-1
TGCGCCAGCAGCTCTCGAGGGACAGACTCCTACGAGCAGTACTTC,CASSSRGTDSYEQYF,TRBV5-1,.,TRBD1,TRBJ2-7
TGTGCCAGCAGCTCGCAGGGGAGCGGCACAGATACGCAGTATTTT,CASSSQGSGTDTQYF,TRBV5-8,few,.,TRBJ2-3
TGTGCCAGCAGCTTCCCCGGGTTCTCCTACGAGCAGTACTTC,CASSFPGFSYEQYF,TRBV5-6,.,.,TRBJ2-7
TGTGCCAGCAGCTTGGTCCAGGATCGGGGTGGAAACACCATATATTTT,CASSLVQDRGGNTIYF,TRBV5-6,.,.,TRBJ1-3
TGTGCCAGCAGCGCTGACCAGGTGCAGCCCCAGCATTTT,CASSADQVQPQHF,TRBV5-5,.,.,TRBJ1-5
TGTGCCAGCAGTATGACAGGGCTTCAGCCCCAGCATTTT,CASSMTGLQPQHF,TRBV28,.,TRBD1,TRBJ1-5
TGTGCCAGCAGCTCATCACTAGCGGGTGTGGATACGCAGTATTTT,CASSSSLAGVDTQYF,TRBV6-4,.,TRBD2,TRBJ2-3
TGTGCCAGCAGCTACCGGGGGGGCCTGGAGGGGGGAGAGACCCAGTACTTC,CASSYRGGLEGGETQYF,TRBV7-9,.,TRBD2,TRBJ2-5
TGCGCCAGCAGCCAAGATCTACAGGGGAAGGGAAACACCATATATTTT,CASSQDLQGKGNTIYF,TRBV4-3,.,TRBD1,TRBJ1-3
TGTGCCAGCAGCTTGAGCGACAGACAGGGCAATCAGCCCCAGCATTTT,CASSLSDRQGNQPQHF,TRBV5-5,.,.,TRBJ1-5
TGTGCCAGCAGCCGTGGACGGCTGAAGGGGATGAACACTGAAGCTTTCTTT,CASSRGRLKGMNTEAFF,TRBV11-3,.,.,TRBJ1-1
TGTGCCAGCAGCCCACCGGACAGGGTCCAAGAGACCCAGTACTTC,CASSPPDRVQETQYF,TRBV5-4,.,TRBD1,TRBJ2-5
TGTGCCAGCAGCTTGGTTGAGGGTGGGGAGCAGTTCTTC,CASSLVEGGEQFF,TRBV5-4,.,.,TRBJ2-1
TGTGCCAGCAGCCAAGATTACTACGAGCAGTACTTC,CASSQDYYEQYF,TRBV14,.,.,TRBJ2-7
TGCGCCAGCGGCCCGGGACTAGCGGGAGGGCCTACAGATACGCAGTATTTT,CASGPGLAGGPTDTQYF,TRBV5-1,.,TRBD2,TRBJ2-3
TGTGCCAGCAGCCGAGGGACAGCGACGAACACCGGGGAGCTGTTTTTT,CASSRGTATNTGELFF,TRBV27,.,TRBD1,TRBJ2-2
TGTGCCACCAGCAGGAGGGCTTTTGGTGAGCAGTTCTTC,CATSRRAFGEQFF,TRBV15,.,.,TRBJ2-1
TGTGCCAGCAGCTTAGCCCGGGGGAGCACCGGGGAGCTGTTTTTT,CASSLARGSTGELFF,TRBV11-3,.,.,TRBJ2-2
TGTGCCAGTAGTGGTAGACAGGGGGGTAATTCACCCCTCCACTTT,CASSGRQGGNSPLHF,TRBV19,once,TRBD1,TRBJ1-6
TGTGCCAGCAGTTTGAAGGGGGAGGGGGGGGACTTC,CASSLKGEGGDF,TRBV28,.,.,TRBJ2-7
TGTGCCAGCAGCCCACGAAACAAGGACAGGGTCCACTATGGCTACACCTTC,CASSPRNKDRVHYGYTF,TRBV7-9,.,TRBD1,TRBJ1-2
TGTGCCAGCAGCCCCGGACAGAAAGAGACCCAGTACTTC,CASSPGQKETQYF,TRBV5-8,.,.,TRBJ2-5
TGTGCCAGCAGTTTTCGGGGCGGGGAGCTGTTTTTT,CASSFRGGELFF,TRBV27,.,.,TRBJ2-2
TGTGCCACGACAGGCAGCACAGATACGCAGTATTTT,CATTGSTDTQYF,TRBV10-3,.,.,TRBJ2-3
TGCGCCAGCAGCCCTACAACCGGGACATCCTACGAGCAGTACTTC,CASSPTTGTSYEQYF,TRBV4-1,once,.,TRBJ2-7
TGCGCCAGCAGCCAAACAGGGATGAACACCGGGGAGCTGTTTTTT,CASSQTGMNTGELFF,TRBV4-1,.,.,TRBJ2-2
TGTGCCAGCAGTCACAACCGATTTGGGCCCCAGCATTTT,CASSHNRFGPQHF,TRBV11-3,.,.,TRBJ1-5
TGTGCCAGCTCCCCGCCGGGACAGTACGAGCAGTACTTC,CASSPPGQYEQYF,TRBV18,.,TRBD1,TRBJ2-7
TGTGCCAGCATGTCCCTCAGAGGAAACACCATATATTTT,CASMSLRGNTIYF,TRBV5-4,once,.,TRBJ1-3
TGTGCCAGCAGCTTCGAGCCGGGACAGGGTTTCGAGCAGTACTTC,CASSFEPGQGFEQYF,TRBV5-6,.,TRBD1,TRBJ2-7
TGTGCCAGCTCGAGACAGGTGAATTCACCCCTCCACTTT,CASSRQVNSPLHF,TRBV2,.,.,TRBJ1-6
TGTGCCAGCACGACAGCGTCGAGCTCCTACGAGCAGTACTTC,CASTTASSSYEQYF,TRBV2,.,.,TRBJ2-7
TGCGCCAGCCACCCTGAACGGTTAAGTGCCGAGCAGTACTTC,CASHPERLSAEQYF,TRBV5-1,.,.,TRBJ2-7
TGCACCAGCAGCCAAGTTATACCGGGACAGGGATCCACAGATACGCAGTATTTT,CTSSQVIPGQGSTDTQYF,TRBV1,.,.,TRBJ2-3
TGTGCCAGCAGTTCTCCGGGACAGATAAACTATGGCTACACCTTC,CASSSPGQINYGYTF,TRBV6-5,few,TRBD1,TRBJ1-2
TGTGCCAGCACCCCCGGGGGGGCCCGGGACACTGAAGCTTTCTTT,CASTPGGARDTEAFF,TRBV6-5,.,.,TRBJ1-1
TGTGCCTGGAGAGAGGGACAGCCCAATCAGCCCCAGCATTTT,CAWREGQPNQPQHF,TRBV30,.,TRBD1,TRBJ1-5
TGTGCCAGCAGCTTTTTGATCCGGGAAACGCCAAGCTACGAGCAGTACTTC,CASSFLIRETPSYEQYF,TRBV5-4,.,.,TRBJ2-7
TGCGCCAGCAGCAAGGGGACAGGGAGGCTCATGAACACTGAAGCTTTCTTT,CASSKGTGRLMNTEAFF,TRBV5-1,few,TRBD1,TRBJ1-1
TGTGCCAGCAGCTTAGGGGGACAGGACTATGGCTACACCTTC,CASSLGGQDYGYTF,TRBV7-2,.,TRBD1,TRBJ1-2
TGTGCCAGCAGCTTTCAGACAGGCTATGGCTACACCTTC,CASSFQTGYGYTF,TRBV5-5,.,.,TRBJ1-2
TGTGCCAGCAGTGTCTATAGTGGCGAGCAGTACTTC,CASSVYSGEQYF,TRBV6-1,.,.,TRBJ2-7
TGTGCCAGCAGCTTGCAGTCCCTTACCAACACCGGGGAGCTGTTTTTT,CASSLQSLTNTGELFF,TRBV5-5,.,.,TRBJ2-2
TGTGCCAGCAGCCCGGCCGGGGGGCTATCAGCCACAGATACGCAGTATTTT,CASSPAGGLSATDTQYF,TRBV13,once,.,TRBJ2-3